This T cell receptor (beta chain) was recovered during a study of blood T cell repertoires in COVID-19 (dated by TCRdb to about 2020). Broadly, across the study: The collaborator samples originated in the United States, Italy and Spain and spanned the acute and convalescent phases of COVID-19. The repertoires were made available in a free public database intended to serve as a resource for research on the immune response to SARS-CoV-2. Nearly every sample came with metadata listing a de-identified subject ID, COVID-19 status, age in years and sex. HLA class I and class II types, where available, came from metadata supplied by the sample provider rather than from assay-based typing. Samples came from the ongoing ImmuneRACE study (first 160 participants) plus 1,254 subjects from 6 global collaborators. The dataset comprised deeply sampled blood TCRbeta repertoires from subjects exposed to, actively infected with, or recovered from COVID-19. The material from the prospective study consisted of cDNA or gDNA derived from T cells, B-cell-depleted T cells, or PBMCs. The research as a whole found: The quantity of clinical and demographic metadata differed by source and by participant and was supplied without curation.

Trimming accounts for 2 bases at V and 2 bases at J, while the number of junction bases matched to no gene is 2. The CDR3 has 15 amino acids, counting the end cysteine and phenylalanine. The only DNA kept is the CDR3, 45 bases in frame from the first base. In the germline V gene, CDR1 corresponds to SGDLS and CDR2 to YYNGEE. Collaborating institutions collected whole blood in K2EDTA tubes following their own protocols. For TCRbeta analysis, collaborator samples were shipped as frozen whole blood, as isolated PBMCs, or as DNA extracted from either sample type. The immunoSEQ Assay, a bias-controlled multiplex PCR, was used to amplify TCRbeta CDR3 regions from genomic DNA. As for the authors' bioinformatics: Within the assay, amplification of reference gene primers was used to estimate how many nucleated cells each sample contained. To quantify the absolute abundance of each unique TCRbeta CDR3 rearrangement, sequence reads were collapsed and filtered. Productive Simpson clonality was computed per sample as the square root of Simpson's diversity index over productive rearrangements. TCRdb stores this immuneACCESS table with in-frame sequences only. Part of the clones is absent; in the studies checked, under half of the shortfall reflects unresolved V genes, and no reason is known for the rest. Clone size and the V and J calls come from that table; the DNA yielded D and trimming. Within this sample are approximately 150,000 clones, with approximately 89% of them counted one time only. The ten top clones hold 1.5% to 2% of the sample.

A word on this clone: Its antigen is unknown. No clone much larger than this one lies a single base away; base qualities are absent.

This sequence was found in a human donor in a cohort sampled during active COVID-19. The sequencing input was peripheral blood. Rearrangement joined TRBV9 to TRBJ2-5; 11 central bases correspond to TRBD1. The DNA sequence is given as TGTGCCAGCAGCGTGGACAGGGGGCGTCAAGAGACCCAGTACTTC. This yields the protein CASSVDRGRQETQYF. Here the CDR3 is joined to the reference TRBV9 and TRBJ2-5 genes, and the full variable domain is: DSGVTQTPKHLITATGQRVTLRCSPRSGDLSVYWYQQSLDQGLQFLIQYYNGEERAKGNILERFSAQQFPDLHSELNLSSLELGDSALYFCASSVDRGRQETQYFGPGTRLLVL.